These 25 T cell receptor beta chains came from one sample sequenced in a study of CD4 T cells in relation to SARS-CoV-2 and coronaviruses. The protocol was immunoSEQ multiplex PCR, while the TCRdb copy is restricted to in-frame clones and leaves out a portion. Of tens of thousands of clones in the sample, 75% to 85% were seen once. No antigen has been assigned to these receptors. The sequenced material came from memory CD4+ T cells from PBMCs, cultured in vitro. Receptor source: an adult with COVID-19.

The rearrangement joins TRBV7-2 to TRBJ2-1; D is unresolved. The CDR3 covers 14 residues. V was clipped by 2 bases and J by 6 bases, with 11 bases between them. The germline CDR1 and CDR2 sequences are SGHTA and FQGNSA. CDR3 bases: TGTGCCAGCAGCTTAATGGCCCTGGGCAATGAGCAGTTCTTC. Amino acids: CASSLMALGNEQFF.

The DNA for the CDR3 is TGTGCCAGCAGCTTGGGTACCAGCTCTGGAAACACCATATATTTT. Translating it yields CASSLGTSSGNTIYF. This chain uses TRBV7-6 with TRBJ1-3; D remains ambiguous. Germline lookup yields CDR1 SGHVS and CDR2 FNYEAQ. This CDR3 has 15 amino acids. V gave up 3 bases and J gave up 0 bases, with 9 bases separating them.

CDR3 sequence: CASRLQGYDTEAFF. CDR3 sequence (DNA): TGTGCCAGCAGATTACAGGGTTATGACACTGAAGCTTTCTTT. V gene TRBV6-5 combines with J gene TRBJ1-1; tentatively, D is TRBD1 (6 bases). Germline CDR1 and CDR2: MNHEY and SVGAGI. Trimming took 6 bases from V and 3 from J, leaving 14 bases between them. This CDR3 spans 14 amino acids.

The rearrangement joins TRBV12-3 or TRBV12-4 to TRBJ1-1; 8 nucleotides line up with TRBD1. V shed 7 bases, J shed 8 bases, and the junction held 6 bases outside the gene matches. CDR3 length: 12 amino acids. CDR3 sequence reads: CASTTGGLEAFF. The CDR3 DNA follows: TGTGCCAGCACCACAGGGGGATTGGAAGCTTTCTTT.

The gene calls are TRBV19 and TRBJ2-2, with a tentative D call TRBD2 (6 bases). Trimming removed 7 bases at V and 2 bases at J, with 11 bases between. CDR3 length: 14 residues. Germline V gene lookup returns CDR1 LNHDA and CDR2 SQIVND (reference sequence). CDR3 region: CASKRRENTGELFF. The CDR3 bases are TGTGCCAGTAAAAGGAGGGAAAACACCGGGGAGCTGTTTTTT.

The V call is TRBV2, the J call TRBJ2-2; 11 positions match TRBD2. Germline values: CDR1 SNHLY, CDR2 FYNNEI. V shed 0 bases and J 6 bases; nucleotides not matched to a gene: 3. The CDR3 is made up of 16 amino acids. The CDR3 region is CASSEAGSGRAGELFF. The CDR3 nucleotides are TGTGCCAGCAGTGAAGCCGGTAGCGGGAGGGCCGGGGAGCTGTTTTTT.

This chain links TRBV7-8 with TRBJ2-7; no clear D. With 1 base removed from V and 3 bases from J, the gap between germline ends came to 19 bases. CDR3 length: 17 amino acids. The V gene's germline CDR1 is SGHVS and CDR2 FQNEAQ. As DNA, the CDR3 is TGTGCCAGCAGCTTAGGAGTGTCGCCAGGTGCCTTCTACGAGCAGTACTTC. It specifies CASSLGVSPGAFYEQYF.

As to this clone: A read error may produce the germline difference seen at one junction end. V is TRBV6-6 and J is TRBJ2-1; 9 bases line up with TRBD2. The CDR3 is made up of 11 amino acids. Germline V gene data show CDR1 as MNHNY and CDR2 as SVGAGI (reference sequence). The CDR3 DNA sequence: TGTGCCAGCAGCCATAGCGGGAGTGAGGTCTTC. Protein product: CASSHSGSEVF.

This clone was observed a few times. The chain employs TRBV20-1 and TRBJ1-2; D not resolved. V gave up 0 bases and J gave up 1 base, with 0 bases separating them. The CDR3 has 11 amino acids. In germline, CDR1 is DFQATT, CDR2 SNEGSKA (reference sequence). The CDR3 is CSARDNYGYTF. DNA of the CDR3: TGCAGTGCTAGAGATAACTATGGCTACACCTTC.

This clone showed up just a few times. CDR3 sequence (DNA): TGCGCCAGCCACGACTACAATGAGCAGTTCTTC. As protein: CASHDYNEQFF. This rearrangement joins TRBV5-1 to TRBJ2-1; D unresolved. The CDR3 extends over 11 amino acids. The germline V gene encodes CDR1 SGHRS and CDR2 YFSETQ. Trimming removed 7 bases from V and 3 bases from J, with 5 bases in between.

The J gene is TRBJ2-3, the V gene TRBV19, with 7 bases fitting TRBD2. This CDR3 comprises 15 residues. CDR1 and CDR2 (germline): LNHDA, SQIVND (reference sequence). V gave up 3 bases and J gave up 0 bases; unmatched junction bases: 3. CDR3 region: CASSMLAASTDTQYF. DNA of the CDR3: TGTGCCAGTAGTATGCTAGCGGCTAGCACAGATACGCAGTATTTT. The whole variable domain, filled in from reference TRBV19 and TRBJ2-3, reads DGGITQSPKYLFRKEGQNVTLSCEQNLNHDAMYWYRQDPGQGLRLIYYSQIVNDFQKGDIAEGYSVSREKKESFPLTVTSAQKNPTAFYLCASSMLAASTDTQYFGPGTRLTVL.

V gene TRBV2 combines with J gene TRBJ2-1; 8 bases line up with TRBD2. The CDR3 length is 15 residues. Germline-derived CDR1 and CDR2 are SNHLY and FYNNEI. The V gene end was trimmed by 8 bases and the J gene end by 1 base; junction bases not matched to a gene: 7. CDR3 region: CASGIAGRSYNEQFF. The CDR3 DNA reads TGTGCCAGCGGGATAGCGGGAAGGTCCTACAATGAGCAGTTCTTC. The full variable domain, completed using reference TRBV2 and TRBJ2-1, is EPEVTQTPSHQVTQMGQEVILRCVPISNHLYFYWYRQILGQKVEFLVSFYNNEISEKSEIFDDQFSVERPDGSNFTLKIRSTKLEDSAMYFCASGIAGRSYNEQFFGPGTRLTVL.

The chain links TRBV28 to TRBJ2-5, with D possibly being TRBD1 (5 bases). The CDR3 has 13 residues. Looked up from germline, CDR1 is MDHEN and CDR2 is SYDVKM. V shed 8 bases and J shed 2 bases, with 12 bases lying between them. CDR3 sequence: CASSRAGQETQYF. The CDR3 DNA is TGTGCCAGCTCCCGGGCAGGGCAAGAGACCCAGTACTTC. The variable domain in full, completed from reference TRBV28 and TRBJ2-5, reads DVKVTQSSRYLVKRTGEKVFLECVQDMDHENMFWYRQDPGLGLRLIYFSYDVKMKEKGDIPEGYSVSREKKERFSLILESASTNQTSMYLCASSRAGQETQYFGPGTRLLVL.

The genes are TRBV11-2 and TRBJ2-1, with 11 bases aligning to TRBD2. The CDR3 loop spans 18 amino acids. V lost 4 bases and J lost 4; bases outside the gene matches: 12. The germline CDR1 and CDR2 sequences are SGHAT and FQNNGV. This CDR3 reads CASSSVKISGRGYNEQFF. The CDR3 coding sequence is TGTGCCAGCAGCTCAGTAAAAATTAGCGGGAGGGGATACAATGAGCAGTTCTTC.

The rearrangement uses TRBV5-6 and TRBJ2-5, with D tentatively TRBD1 (7 bases). The germline V and J ends were trimmed by 0 bases and 4 bases, with 13 bases remaining between them. The length of the CDR3 is 15 residues. Germline values: CDR1 SGHDT, CDR2 YYEEEE. CDR3 amino acids: CASSLGQGGAETQYF. The CDR3, as DNA: TGTGCCAGCAGCTTGGGGCAGGGGGGCGCAGAGACCCAGTACTTC.

This rearrangement joins TRBV6-2 or TRBV6-3 to TRBJ2-2; 9 nucleotides agree with TRBD2. The V gene end was trimmed by 4 bases and the J gene end by 1 base; junction bases not matched to a gene: 7. CDR3 length: 17 residues. The germline V gene has CDR1 MNHEY and CDR2 SVGEGT. The CDR3 here is CASSSSGRTQNTGELFF. The CDR3 nucleotides are TGTGCCAGCAGTTCAAGCGGGAGGACCCAGAACACCGGGGAGCTGTTTTTT.

This chain connects TRBV18 to TRBJ2-3; D not resolved. Germline CDR1 KGHSH, CDR2 LQKENI. The CDR3 contains 13 residues. V was trimmed by 3 bases and J by 3 bases, leaving 7 bases between them. CDR3 protein: CASSPRRTDTQYF. The CDR3, as DNA: TGTGCCAGCTCACCGCGGAGAACAGATACGCAGTATTTT.

The genes are TRBV15 and TRBJ2-5; D is unclear. The CDR3 spans 16 residues. CDR1 and CDR2 from the germline V gene are LNHNV and YYDKDF (reference sequence). V dropped 0 bases and J dropped 3 bases, with 14 bases sitting between them. The CDR3 DNA sequence: TGTGCCACCAGCAGAGATATAGTAAACTTTGAAGAGACCCAGTACTTC. The encoded protein is CATSRDIVNFEETQYF.

The chain recombines TRBV5-1 with TRBJ2-7, with 10 nucleotides matching TRBD1. V lost 4 bases, J lost 2 bases, and 6 bases stayed unmatched. There are 15 residues in the CDR3. Germline CDR1 reads SGHRS; CDR2 reads YFSETQ. For the CDR3, the DNA is TGCGCCAGCAGCACCGGGACAGGGGTAACCTACGAGCAGTACTTC. Translated: CASSTGTGVTYEQYF.

The chain couples TRBV11-2 to TRBJ1-2, with D hard to call. CDR1 is SGHAT, CDR2 FQNNGV, per germline. With 4 bases removed from V and 4 bases from J, the gap between germline ends came to 16 bases. The CDR3 contains 15 residues. This CDR3 is CASSSRDGLPYGYTF. The CDR3 DNA sequence: TGTGCCAGCAGCTCCCGGGATGGGCTACCCTATGGCTACACCTTC.

This clone is a singleton in its sample. The rearrangement joins TRBV6-1 to TRBJ1-4; D gene unclear. The germline V gene has CDR1 MNHNS and CDR2 SASEGT. The germline V and J ends were trimmed by 5 bases and 7 bases, with 14 bases remaining between them. The CDR3 covers 14 residues. This CDR3 reads CASSLIRAGEKLFF. The CDR3 coding sequence is TGTGCCAGCAGTTTAATTCGAGCAGGTGAAAAACTGTTTTTT.

The CDR3 here is CASSQATAGVEFF. The CDR3 DNA sequence: TGTGCCAGCAGCCAAGCCACCGCGGGAGTGGAGTTCTTC. V gene TRBV14 combines with J gene TRBJ2-1; 7 bases are a match to TRBD2. The ends lost 1 base at V and 14 bases at J; junction bases unmatched: 8. The CDR3 contains 13 residues. From germline, CDR1 is SGHDN and CDR2 FVKESK.

V and J are TRBV7-3 and TRBJ2-1; maybe TRBD2 (5 bases). This CDR3 contains 14 residues. Germline assignment: CDR1 SGHTA and CDR2 FQGTGA. V shed 4 bases and J shed 9 bases, with 16 bases lying between them. The CDR3 sequence: CASSSGASFSEQFF. For the CDR3, the DNA is TGTGCCAGCAGCTCCGGAGCTAGCTTCAGTGAGCAGTTCTTC.

CDR3 sequence reads: CASTQTSGTLGEQFF. The CDR3 DNA follows: TGTGCCAGCACCCAGACTAGCGGGACTCTAGGAGAGCAGTTCTTC. The rearrangement joins TRBV9 to TRBJ2-1; TRBD2 agrees at 11 bases. Per germline, CDR1 SGDLS and CDR2 YYNGEE. J was trimmed by 10 bases and V by 6 bases; bases with no gene match: 12. The CDR3 totals 15 residues.

The chain joins TRBV9 to TRBJ2-7; D gene unclear. V lost 0 bases to trimming and J lost 4 bases, with 11 bases between them. Germline V gives CDR1 SGDLS, CDR2 YYNGEE. The CDR3 runs to 14 residues. CDR3 sequence reads: CASSVVPDGYEQYF. DNA for the CDR3: TGTGCCAGCAGCGTAGTTCCCGATGGGTACGAGCAGTACTTC.